A selection of T cell receptor beta chains follows, all from one sample in a study of vaccination effects on CD4 cells after COVID-19. What these receptors recognize is not known. The assay was immunoSEQ multiplex PCR, and TCRdb's table has in-frame clones only and misses some. The sample holds tens of thousands of clones, 60% to 75% seen once. The specimen was CD4+ T cells from PBMCs cultured without peptide, collected before COVID-19 vaccination. These receptors all stem from a human donor who received a COVID-19 vaccine. CDR3s include the opening cysteine and the closing phenylalanine or tryptophan. The D gene is left open where the match is weak. Only some rows state a clone size, as once, few, many or a class for expanded clones.

V gene	clone size	D gene	J gene	CDR3 protein	CDR3 DNA
TRBV28	NA	TRBD2	TRBJ2-1	CASSPSSGRSYYYNEQFF	TGTGCCAGCAGCCCATCTAGCGGGAGGTCCTACTATTACAATGAGCAGTTCTTC
TRBV7-2	once	NA	TRBJ2-3	CASSLVDFSSTDTQYF	TGTGCCAGCAGCTTAGTAGACTTCTCTAGCACAGATACGCAGTATTTT
TRBV6-2/TRBV6-3	NA	NA	TRBJ2-5	CASSSSRVTQYF	TGTGCCAGCAGTTCTAGCCGGGTGACCCAGTACTTC
TRBV11-2	NA	NA	TRBJ1-1	CASSLDPNTEAFF	TGTGCCAGCAGCTTAGATCCTAACACTGAAGCTTTCTTT
TRBV19	NA	NA	TRBJ1-1	CASSPRRGSGNTEAFF	TGTGCCAGTAGTCCCCGGAGAGGAAGTGGGAACACTGAAGCTTTCTTT
TRBV5-1	NA	TRBD2	TRBJ2-2	CASIRGPTSGDTGELFF	TGCGCCAGCATTCGAGGCCCGACTAGCGGGGACACCGGGGAGCTGTTTTTT
TRBV9	once	TRBD1	TRBJ2-3	CASSVGTGVSDTQYF	TGTGCCAGCAGCGTCGGGACAGGGGTATCAGATACGCAGTATTTT
TRBV2	NA	TRBD1	TRBJ2-7	CASRVVTGKSTYEQYF	TGTGCCAGCAGGGTCGTGACAGGGAAGAGCACCTACGAGCAGTACTTC
TRBV12-3/TRBV12-4	NA	NA	TRBJ2-2	CASSWGRWELFF	TGTGCCAGCAGCTGGGGTCGGTGGGAGCTGTTTTTT
TRBV30	once	NA	TRBJ2-1	CAWRGTVAGTYNEQFF	TGTGCCTGGAGGGGGACGGTGGCAGGAACCTACAATGAGCAGTTCTTC
TRBV6-6	NA	NA	TRBJ1-6	CASSPRRQVDSPLHF	TGTGCCAGCAGCCCCAGGAGGCAGGTGGATTCACCCCTCCACTTT
TRBV10-3	NA	NA	TRBJ2-7	CAISAGRSYEQYF	TGTGCCATCAGTGCGGGCCGCTCCTACGAGCAGTACTTC
TRBV15	NA	TRBD1	TRBJ2-1	CATSSRPGTGMDEQFF	TGTGCCACCAGCAGCCGACCCGGGACAGGGATGGATGAGCAGTTCTTC
TRBV5-8	NA	NA	TRBJ2-7	CASSLSYLSYEQYF	TGTGCCAGCAGCTTGTCCTACCTCTCCTACGAGCAGTACTTC
TRBV30	NA	NA	TRBJ1-5	CAWSEVSGPQHF	TGTGCCTGGAGTGAGGTTTCGGGACCCCAGCATTTT
TRBV30	NA	NA	TRBJ1-5	CAWSKGNSNQPQHF	TGTGCCTGGAGCAAGGGGAATAGCAATCAGCCCCAGCATTTT
TRBV5-1	NA	NA	TRBJ1-2	CASRPVRRPGYGYTF	TGCGCCAGCAGACCGGTTAGGAGGCCCGGCTATGGCTACACCTTC
TRBV2	NA	NA	TRBJ1-4	CASTAGTPNEKLFF	TGTGCCAGCACCGCCGGGACCCCGAATGAAAAACTGTTTTTT
TRBV7-8	NA	NA	TRBJ1-2	CASSPGSGYTF	TGTGCCAGCAGCCCTGGGTCTGGCTACACCTTC
TRBV14	NA	NA	TRBJ2-6	CASSQGVAAGANVLTF	TGTGCCAGCAGCCAAGGAGTCGCCGCTGGGGCCAACGTCCTGACTTTC
TRBV30	NA	TRBD1	TRBJ1-1	CAWSGGTGGMNTEAFF	TGTGCCTGGAGTGGGGGGACAGGGGGCATGAACACTGAAGCTTTCTTT
TRBV18	NA	NA	TRBJ1-3	CASSPTQGTIYF	TGTGCCAGCTCACCGACCCAGGGCACCATATATTTT